A selection of T cell receptor beta chains follows, all from one sample in a study of T cell repertoires in cytomegalovirus infection. No cognate antigen is known for these TCRs. TCRdb re-called the reads through MiXCR, storing one row per CDR3 protein. The sample consists of 370,000 or so distinct CDR3 sequences, approximately 30% of them appearing once. The sequences come from cultured PBMCs, collected from culture after CMV antigen stimulation. The origin of the receptors is a human donor in good health (CMV status not recorded). Some clones in this sample may be carry-over from other donors' samples. Each CDR3 is given with its conserved first and last residue. The order of the fields is clone size, V gene, J gene, D gene, CDR3 DNA, CDR3 protein. A D gene is named only where the DNA matches it firmly. Some rows have no size entry. The others give once, few or many, or a class for an expanded clone.

clone size: few
V gene: TRBV6-2/TRBV6-3
J gene: TRBJ2-3
D gene: TRBD2
CDR3 DNA: TGTGCCAGCAGTTACCCCCCTCGGCTAGCGGTCCCCACAGATACGCAGTATTTT
CDR3 protein: CASSYPPRLAVPTDTQYF

clone size: .
V gene: TRBV19
J gene: TRBJ2-5
D gene: .
CDR3 DNA: TGTGCCAGTAGTAGGGGTAACCAAGAGACCCAGTACTTC
CDR3 protein: CASSRGNQETQYF

clone size: .
V gene: TRBV9
J gene: TRBJ1-1
D gene: .
CDR3 DNA: TGTGCCAGCAGCGTAGTAGGTGTAGGAACTGAAGCTTTCTTT
CDR3 protein: CASSVVGVGTEAFF

clone size: .
V gene: TRBV7-8
J gene: TRBJ2-5
D gene: TRBD2
CDR3 DNA: TGTGCCAGCAGTAAAATAGCGGGGGGAGGAGAGACCCAGTACTTC
CDR3 protein: CASSKIAGGGETQYF

clone size: .
V gene: TRBV7-2
J gene: TRBJ2-1
D gene: TRBD2
CDR3 DNA: TGTGCCAGCAGCTTAGTGTCTAGCGGGGCCCGAAGAGAGCAGTTCTTC
CDR3 protein: CASSLVSSGARREQFF

clone size: many
V gene: TRBV7-8
J gene: TRBJ2-1
D gene: .
CDR3 DNA: TGTGCCAGCAGCTTAGCCTCGGTAGCCGGCAATGAGCAGTTCTTC
CDR3 protein: CASSLASVAGNEQFF

clone size: .
V gene: TRBV6-5
J gene: TRBJ2-7
D gene: .
CDR3 DNA: TGTGCCAGCAGTTCCAGGACCTCGATTCTCGATTCCTACGAGCAGTACTTC
CDR3 protein: CASSSRTSILDSYEQYF

clone size: .
V gene: TRBV28
J gene: TRBJ2-5
D gene: .
CDR3 DNA: TGTGCCAGCAATTACCGGGACTTACAAGAGACCCAGTACTTC
CDR3 protein: CASNYRDLQETQYF

clone size: .
V gene: TRBV28
J gene: TRBJ2-3
D gene: .
CDR3 DNA: TGTGCCAGCACCTCTCCCGGAGCTACCACAGATACGCAGTATTTT
CDR3 protein: CASTSPGATTDTQYF

clone size: .
V gene: TRBV7-9
J gene: TRBJ2-1
D gene: TRBD2
CDR3 DNA: TGTGCCAGCAGCTTAGGACCGACTAGCGGGGTGGGGAATGAGCAGTTCTTC
CDR3 protein: CASSLGPTSGVGNEQFF

clone size: .
V gene: TRBV24-1
J gene: TRBJ2-1
D gene: TRBD2
CDR3 DNA: TGTGCCACCAGTATGGGACTAGCGGACAATGAGCAGTTCTTC
CDR3 protein: CATSMGLADNEQFF

clone size: .
V gene: TRBV19
J gene: TRBJ1-1
D gene: .
CDR3 DNA: TGTGCCAGTAAAGACAGCTTAGACACTGAAGCTTTCTTT
CDR3 protein: CASKDSLDTEAFF

clone size: .
V gene: TRBV7-8
J gene: TRBJ2-5
D gene: .
CDR3 DNA: TGTGCCAGCAGCTTTGGAGGAATCCAAGAGACCCAGTACTTC
CDR3 protein: CASSFGGIQETQYF

clone size: few
V gene: TRBV6-2/TRBV6-3
J gene: TRBJ2-3
D gene: TRBD2
CDR3 DNA: TGTGCCAGCAGCCGCGAGAAGAGCGGGACTGCAGATACGCAGTATTTT
CDR3 protein: CASSREKSGTADTQYF

clone size: few
V gene: TRBV7-6
J gene: TRBJ2-1
D gene: .
CDR3 DNA: TGTGCCAGCAGCTTAGGGGGGCTAACTGACAATGAGCAGTTCTTC
CDR3 protein: CASSLGGLTDNEQFF

clone size: .
V gene: TRBV12-3/TRBV12-4
J gene: TRBJ2-3
D gene: .
CDR3 DNA: TGTGCCAGCAGACTTGGGGGCACAGATACGCAGTATTTT
CDR3 protein: CASRLGGTDTQYF

clone size: .
V gene: TRBV4-3
J gene: TRBJ1-6
D gene: .
CDR3 DNA: TGCGCCAGCAGCCAAAATCCTCAGGGTATTGATTCACCCCTCCACTTT
CDR3 protein: CASSQNPQGIDSPLHF

clone size: few
V gene: TRBV19
J gene: TRBJ1-2
D gene: TRBD1
CDR3 DNA: TGTGCCAGTAGTATAGATACCTGGAACAGGGGTGGCTACACCTTC
CDR3 protein: CASSIDTWNRGGYTF

clone size: .
V gene: TRBV7-4
J gene: TRBJ1-5
D gene: .
CDR3 DNA: TGTGCCAGCAGCTTCCATGACCAGCCCCAGCATTTT
CDR3 protein: CASSFHDQPQHF

clone size: many
V gene: TRBV29-1
J gene: TRBJ1-2
D gene: .
CDR3 DNA: TGCAGCGTTGATTCGGTGGGTGCCTATGGCTACACCTTC
CDR3 protein: CSVDSVGAYGYTF

clone size: many
V gene: TRBV7-2
J gene: TRBJ2-5
D gene: .
CDR3 DNA: TGTGCCAGCAGCTCTATGAGAGAGACCCAGTACTTC
CDR3 protein: CASSSMRETQYF

clone size: .
V gene: TRBV24-1
J gene: TRBJ2-1
D gene: .
CDR3 DNA: TGTGCCACTAGCGGTCCCAGGGCCTACAATGAGCAGTTCTTC
CDR3 protein: CATSGPRAYNEQFF

clone size: few
V gene: TRBV3-1
J gene: TRBJ2-1
D gene: TRBD2
CDR3 DNA: TGTGCCAGCAGCCGCGATCTAGCGGGCGACAATGAGCAGTTCTTC
CDR3 protein: CASSRDLAGDNEQFF

clone size: .
V gene: TRBV12-5
J gene: TRBJ1-5
D gene: .
CDR3 DNA: TGTGCTAGTGGCCCGTTCGACGGGGACAATCAGCCCCAGCATTTT
CDR3 protein: CASGPFDGDNQPQHF

clone size: few
V gene: TRBV6-1
J gene: TRBJ2-2
D gene: .
CDR3 DNA: TGTGCCAGCCCTACCTTACAGGGCACCGGGGAGCTGTTTTTT
CDR3 protein: CASPTLQGTGELFF

clone size: few
V gene: TRBV19
J gene: TRBJ2-2
D gene: TRBD1
CDR3 DNA: TGTGCCCGTAACAAGACAGGGCGGAACACCGGGGAGCTGTTTTTT
CDR3 protein: CARNKTGRNTGELFF

clone size: .
V gene: TRBV10-3
J gene: TRBJ2-5
D gene: .
CDR3 DNA: TGTGCCATCAGTGAGGGTCGGGGACTCCAAGAGACCCAGTACTTC
CDR3 protein: CAISEGRGLQETQYF

clone size: few
V gene: TRBV20-1
J gene: TRBJ2-3
D gene: TRBD2
CDR3 DNA: TGCAGTGCTCTCGGGACTAGGGCCCCACCACACACAGATACGCAGTATTTT
CDR3 protein: CSALGTRAPPHTDTQYF

clone size: few
V gene: TRBV18
J gene: TRBJ2-5
D gene: .
CDR3 DNA: TGTGCCAGCTCCTCAAGCCCGGGACAACAAGAGACCCAGTACTTC
CDR3 protein: CASSSSPGQQETQYF

clone size: .
V gene: TRBV7-9
J gene: TRBJ2-5
D gene: .
CDR3 DNA: TGTGCCAGCAGCCTTCTCGGGCGGGTAGAGGAGACCCAGTACTTC
CDR3 protein: CASSLLGRVEETQYF

clone size: .
V gene: TRBV4-2
J gene: TRBJ2-1
D gene: .
CDR3 DNA: TGTGCCAGCAGCCAAGGGCCGGGACCTAGGCACAGTGAGCAGTTCTTC
CDR3 protein: CASSQGPGPRHSEQFF

clone size: few
V gene: TRBV12-3/TRBV12-4
J gene: TRBJ2-1
D gene: TRBD2
CDR3 DNA: TGTGCCAGCAGTTTATCGAGGACTAGCTATTACAATGAGCAGTTCTTC
CDR3 protein: CASSLSRTSYYNEQFF

clone size: .
V gene: TRBV29-1
J gene: TRBJ2-3
D gene: .
CDR3 DNA: TGCAGCGTTTCACAGGGTTCCACAGATACGCAGTATTTT
CDR3 protein: CSVSQGSTDTQYF

clone size: few
V gene: TRBV25-1
J gene: TRBJ2-1
D gene: .
CDR3 DNA: TGTGCCAGCAGTGAATCGAGCTGGAATGAGCAGTTCTTC
CDR3 protein: CASSESSWNEQFF

clone size: .
V gene: TRBV19
J gene: TRBJ1-1
D gene: TRBD1
CDR3 DNA: TGTGCCAGTAGCGGACAGGGAAGGGGAAATGAAGCTTTCTTT
CDR3 protein: CASSGQGRGNEAFF

clone size: .
V gene: TRBV9
J gene: TRBJ2-1
D gene: TRBD2
CDR3 DNA: TGTGCCAGCAGCGTAGGCCCTAGCGGGGCGTACAATGAGCAGTTCTTC
CDR3 protein: CASSVGPSGAYNEQFF